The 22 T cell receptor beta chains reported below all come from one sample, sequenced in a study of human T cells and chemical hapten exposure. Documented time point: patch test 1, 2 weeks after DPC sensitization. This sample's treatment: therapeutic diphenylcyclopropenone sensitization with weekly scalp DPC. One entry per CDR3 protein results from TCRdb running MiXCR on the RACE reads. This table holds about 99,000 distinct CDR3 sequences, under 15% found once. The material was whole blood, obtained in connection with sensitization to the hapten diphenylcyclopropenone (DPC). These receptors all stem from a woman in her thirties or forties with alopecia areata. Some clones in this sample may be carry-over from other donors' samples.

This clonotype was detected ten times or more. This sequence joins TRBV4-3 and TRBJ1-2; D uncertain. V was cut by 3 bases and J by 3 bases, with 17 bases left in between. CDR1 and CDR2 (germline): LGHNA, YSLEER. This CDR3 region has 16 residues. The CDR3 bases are TGCGCCAGCAGCCATGTCGTGGGCCGCCGAGACTATGGCTACACCTTC. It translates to CASSHVVGRRDYGYTF.

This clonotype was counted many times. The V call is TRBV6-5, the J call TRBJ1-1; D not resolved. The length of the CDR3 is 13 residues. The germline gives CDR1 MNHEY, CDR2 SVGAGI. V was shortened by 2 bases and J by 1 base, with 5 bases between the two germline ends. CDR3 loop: CASSYGQNTEAFF. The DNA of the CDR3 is TGTGCCAGCAGTTACGGGCAGAACACTGAAGCTTTCTTT.

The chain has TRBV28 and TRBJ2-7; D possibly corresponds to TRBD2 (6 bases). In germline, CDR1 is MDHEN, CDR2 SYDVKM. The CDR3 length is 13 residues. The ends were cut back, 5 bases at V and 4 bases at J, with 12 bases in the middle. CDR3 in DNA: TGTGCCAGCAGTCCCTACCTAGCGTACGAGCAGTACTTC. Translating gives CASSPYLAYEQYF.

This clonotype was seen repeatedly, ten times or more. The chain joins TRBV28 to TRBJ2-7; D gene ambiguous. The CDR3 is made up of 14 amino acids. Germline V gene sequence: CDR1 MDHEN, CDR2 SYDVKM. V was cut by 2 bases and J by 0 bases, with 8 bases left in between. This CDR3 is CASSLLTVSYEQYF. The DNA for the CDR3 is TGTGCCAGCAGTTTACTTACAGTCTCCTACGAGCAGTACTTC.

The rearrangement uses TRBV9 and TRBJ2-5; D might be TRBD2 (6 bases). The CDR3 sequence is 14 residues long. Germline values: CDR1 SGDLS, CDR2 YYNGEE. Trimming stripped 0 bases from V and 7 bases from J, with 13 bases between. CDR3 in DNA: TGTGCCAGCAGCGTAGGAGGAGGGATGGTGACCCAGTACTTC. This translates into CASSVGGGMVTQYF.

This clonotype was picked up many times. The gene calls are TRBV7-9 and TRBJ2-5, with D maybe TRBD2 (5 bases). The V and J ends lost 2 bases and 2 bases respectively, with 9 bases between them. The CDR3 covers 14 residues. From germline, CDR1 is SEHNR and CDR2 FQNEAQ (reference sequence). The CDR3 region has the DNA TGTGCCAGCAGCTTATTGCCGGGACAAGAGACCCAGTACTTC. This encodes CASSLLPGQETQYF.

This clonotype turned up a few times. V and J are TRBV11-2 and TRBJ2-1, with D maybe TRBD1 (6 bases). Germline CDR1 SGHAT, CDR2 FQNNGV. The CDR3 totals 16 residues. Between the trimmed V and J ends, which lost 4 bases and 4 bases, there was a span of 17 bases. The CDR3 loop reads CASSSSGTSPYNEQFF. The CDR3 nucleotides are TGTGCCAGCAGCTCGTCCGGGACAAGCCCTTACAATGAGCAGTTCTTC.

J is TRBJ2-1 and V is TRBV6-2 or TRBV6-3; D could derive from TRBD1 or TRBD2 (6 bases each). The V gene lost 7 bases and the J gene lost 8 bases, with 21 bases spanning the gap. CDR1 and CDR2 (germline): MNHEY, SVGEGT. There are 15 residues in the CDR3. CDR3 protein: CASIPGTHKRDEQFF. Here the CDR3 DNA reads TGTGCCAGCATTCCCGGGACACATAAGCGGGATGAGCAGTTCTTC.

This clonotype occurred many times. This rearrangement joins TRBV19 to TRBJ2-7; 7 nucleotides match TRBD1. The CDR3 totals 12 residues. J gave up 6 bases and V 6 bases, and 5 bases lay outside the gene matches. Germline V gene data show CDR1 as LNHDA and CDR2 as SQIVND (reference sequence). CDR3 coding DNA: TGTGCCAGTAGCCCAACAGGGGTCGAGCAGTACTTC. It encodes CASSPTGVEQYF.

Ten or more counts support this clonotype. DNA for the CDR3: TGTGCCAGCAGTTTAATGGGGGCCACGAGCAATCAGCCCCAGCATTTT. It specifies CASSLMGATSNQPQHF. The rearrangement joins TRBV27 to TRBJ1-5; D may be TRBD1 (6 bases). Between the trimmed V and J ends, which lost 2 bases and 1 base, there was a span of 12 bases. The CDR3 spans 16 residues. Per the germline V gene, CDR1 is MNHEY and CDR2 is SMNVEV (reference sequence).

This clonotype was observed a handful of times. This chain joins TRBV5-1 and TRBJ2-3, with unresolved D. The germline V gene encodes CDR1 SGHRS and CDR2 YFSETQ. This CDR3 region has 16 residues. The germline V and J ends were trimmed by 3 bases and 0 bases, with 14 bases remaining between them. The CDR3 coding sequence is TGCGCCAGCAGCTCCTACACCTATCTAAGCACAGATACGCAGTATTTT. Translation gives CASSSYTYLSTDTQYF.

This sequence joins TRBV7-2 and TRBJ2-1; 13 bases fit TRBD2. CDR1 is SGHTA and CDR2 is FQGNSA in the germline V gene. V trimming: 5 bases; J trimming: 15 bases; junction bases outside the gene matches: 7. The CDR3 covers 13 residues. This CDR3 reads CASSGGLAGDPFF. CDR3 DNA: TGTGCCAGCAGCGGAGGACTAGCGGGAGACCCGTTCTTC.

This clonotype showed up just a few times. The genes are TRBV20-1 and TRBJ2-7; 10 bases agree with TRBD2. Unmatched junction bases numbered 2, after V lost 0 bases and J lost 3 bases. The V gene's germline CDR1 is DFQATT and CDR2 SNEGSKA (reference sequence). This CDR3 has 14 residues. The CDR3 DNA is TGCAGTGCTAGAGATGCTAGCGGGAGCTACGAGCAGTACTTC. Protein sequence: CSARDASGSYEQYF.

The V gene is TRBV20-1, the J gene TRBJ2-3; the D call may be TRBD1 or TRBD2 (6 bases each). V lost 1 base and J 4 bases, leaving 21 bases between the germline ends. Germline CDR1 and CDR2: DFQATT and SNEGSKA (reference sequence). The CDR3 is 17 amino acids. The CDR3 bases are TGCAGTGCTAGAGTCCCGGGGGTGGGGGCCCGCCCAGATACGCAGTATTTT. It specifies CSARVPGVGARPDTQYF.

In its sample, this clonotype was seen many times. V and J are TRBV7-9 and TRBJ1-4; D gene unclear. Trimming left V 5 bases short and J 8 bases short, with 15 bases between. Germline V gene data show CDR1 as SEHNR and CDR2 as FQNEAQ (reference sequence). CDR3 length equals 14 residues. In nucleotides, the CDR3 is TGTGCCAGCAGCCCCTCCGGAGCTTTGGAAAAACTGTTTTTT. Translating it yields CASSPSGALEKLFF.

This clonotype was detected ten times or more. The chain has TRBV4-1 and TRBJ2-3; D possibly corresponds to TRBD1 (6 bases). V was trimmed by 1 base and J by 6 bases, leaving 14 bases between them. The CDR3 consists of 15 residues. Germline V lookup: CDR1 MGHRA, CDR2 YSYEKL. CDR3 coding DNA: TGCGCCAGCAGCCAAGTAGGGGCAGGGGCCGATACGCAGTATTTT. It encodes CASSQVGAGADTQYF.

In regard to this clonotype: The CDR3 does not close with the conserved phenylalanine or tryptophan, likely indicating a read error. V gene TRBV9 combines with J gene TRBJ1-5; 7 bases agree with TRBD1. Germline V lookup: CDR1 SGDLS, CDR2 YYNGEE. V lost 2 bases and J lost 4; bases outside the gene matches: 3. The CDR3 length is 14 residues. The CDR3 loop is CASSVGQDNQPQHL. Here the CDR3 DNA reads TGTGCCAGCAGCGTTGGACAGGATAATCAGCCCCAGCATTTA.

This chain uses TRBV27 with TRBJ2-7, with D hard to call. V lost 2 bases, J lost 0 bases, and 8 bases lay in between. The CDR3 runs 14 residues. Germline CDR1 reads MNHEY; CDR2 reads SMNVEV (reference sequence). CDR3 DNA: TGTGCCAGCAGTTTAAAAGGCAGCTCCTACGAGCAGTACTTC. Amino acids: CASSLKGSSYEQYF.

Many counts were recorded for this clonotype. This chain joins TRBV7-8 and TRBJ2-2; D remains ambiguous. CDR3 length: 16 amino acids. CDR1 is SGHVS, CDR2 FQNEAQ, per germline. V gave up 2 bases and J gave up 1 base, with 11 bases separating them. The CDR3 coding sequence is TGTGCCAGCAGCTTACGGCCCAGGCTGAACACCGGGGAGCTGTTTTTT. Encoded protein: CASSLRPRLNTGELFF.

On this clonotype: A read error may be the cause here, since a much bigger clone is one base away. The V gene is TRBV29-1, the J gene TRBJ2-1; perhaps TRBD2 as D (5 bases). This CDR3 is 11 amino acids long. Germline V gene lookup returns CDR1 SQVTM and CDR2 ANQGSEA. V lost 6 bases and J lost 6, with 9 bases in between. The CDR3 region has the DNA TGCAGCGTGCCAGAGGGCAATGAGCAGTTCTTC. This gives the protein CSVPEGNEQFF.

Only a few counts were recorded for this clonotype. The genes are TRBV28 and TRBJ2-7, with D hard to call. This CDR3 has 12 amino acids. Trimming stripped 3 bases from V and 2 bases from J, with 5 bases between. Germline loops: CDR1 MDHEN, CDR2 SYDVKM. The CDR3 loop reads CASSFPPYEQYF. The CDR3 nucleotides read TGTGCCAGCAGTTTCCCTCCCTACGAGCAGTACTTC.

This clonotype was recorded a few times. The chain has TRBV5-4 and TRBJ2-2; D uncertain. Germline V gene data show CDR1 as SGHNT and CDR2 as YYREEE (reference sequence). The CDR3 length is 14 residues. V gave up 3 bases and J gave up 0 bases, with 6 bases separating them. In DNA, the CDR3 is TGTGCCAGCAGCTGGTCTTCGAACACCGGGGAGCTGTTTTTT. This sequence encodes CASSWSSNTGELFF.